This T cell receptor (beta chain) was recorded in a study of vaccination and CD4 T cells after COVID-19. The wider study: Convalescent cases consisted of six males and four females, of whom two were Hispanic.

The treatment was: roughly 11-day PBMC culture with coronavirus spike peptide pools or control peptides (ViraFEST assay). Prior to the COVID-19 pandemic (2011-2018), the unexposed donor's CD4+ T cells were collected. About 1.9 million PBMCs went into each well for culture with around 9.2 IU/ml IL-2 and 7.5 to 10 ug/ml peptide pools. Regarding this clonotype: The antigen is unknown.

CD4+ T cells that had been cultured provided DNA sequenced with the Oncomine TCR Beta short-read assay. TCRdb reanalysed the PCR reads using MiXCR and keeps one entry per CDR3 protein. In the table there are approximately 7,600 distinct CDR3 sequences, around 48% of which are singletons. Sequenced input: CD4+ T cells from blood, cultured in vitro. The receptor was derived from a human donor in good health.

The CDR3 reads CASSSSRVRGGELFF. The CDR3 DNA reads as TGTGCCAGCAGCTCATCCAGGGTACGGGGCGGGGAGCTGTTTTTT. The chain is built from TRBV7-2 and TRBJ2-2, with D possibly being TRBD1 or TRBD2 (5 bases each). CDR3 length: 15 residues. Between the trimmed V and J ends, which lost 4 bases and 7 bases, there was a span of 16 bases. Germline V lookup: CDR1 SGHTA, CDR2 FQGNSA. Supplemented by reference TRBV7-2 and TRBJ2-2, the full variable domain reads GAGVSQSPSNKVTEKGKDVELRCDPISGHTALYWYRQSLGQGLEFLIYFQGNSAPDKSGLPSDRFSAERTGGSVSTLTIQRTQQEDSAVYLCASSSSRVRGGELFFGEGSRLTVL.